A selection of T cell receptor beta chains follows, all from one sample in a study of shared clonotypes between healthy human individuals. Produced via immunoSEQ multiplex PCR; TCRdb's table is partial and in-frame only. The table includes fewer than 850,000 clones, 55% to 75% detected once. Sequences were obtained from memory CD4+ T cells sorted from blood. Receptor source: a woman aged 25 to 39 in good health. The CDR3 runs from the conserved cysteine through the conserved F or W. The D gene is left open where the match is weak. Some rows mark clone size as missing; the rest say once, few, many or name a class of expanded clone.

v_gene: TRBV12-2
d_gene: .
j_gene: TRBJ1-4
abundance: .
CDR3aa: CASSRRDSEKLFF
CDR3nt: TGTGCCAGCAGCAGAAGGGACAGTGAAAAACTGTTTTTT

v_gene: TRBV7-2
d_gene: .
j_gene: TRBJ2-5
abundance: .
CDR3aa: CASSPGPGVETQYF
CDR3nt: TGTGCCAGCAGCCCCGGTCCAGGGGTAGAGACCCAGTACTTC

v_gene: TRBV15
d_gene: .
j_gene: TRBJ2-7
abundance: .
CDR3aa: CATSRGVVGSYEQYF
CDR3nt: TGTGCCACCAGCAGGGGCGTGGTGGGGAGCTACGAGCAGTACTTC

v_gene: TRBV28
d_gene: TRBD2
j_gene: TRBJ2-2
abundance: many
CDR3aa: CASSPIAGGLGELFF
CDR3nt: TGTGCCAGCAGTCCCATAGCGGGAGGCCTCGGGGAGCTGTTTTTT

v_gene: TRBV2
d_gene: .
j_gene: TRBJ2-6
abundance: .
CDR3aa: CASTRRSSGANVLTF
CDR3nt: TGTGCCAGCACCAGGAGGTCCTCTGGGGCCAACGTCCTGACTTTC

v_gene: TRBV5-1
d_gene: .
j_gene: TRBJ1-2
abundance: .
CDR3aa: CASSLNSGRDYGYTF
CDR3nt: TGCGCCAGCAGCTTAAATTCAGGGCGGGACTATGGCTACACCTTC

v_gene: TRBV20-1
d_gene: .
j_gene: TRBJ2-7
abundance: few
CDR3aa: CSARRGEQYF
CDR3nt: TGCAGTGCTAGGAGGGGCGAGCAGTACTTC

v_gene: TRBV15
d_gene: TRBD1
j_gene: TRBJ1-6
abundance: .
CDR3aa: CATSRDRESPLHF
CDR3nt: TGTGCCACCAGCAGGGACAGGGAGTCACCCCTCCACTTT

v_gene: TRBV29-1
d_gene: TRBD2
j_gene: TRBJ2-3
abundance: .
CDR3aa: CSVKAGAGDTQYF
CDR3nt: TGCAGCGTGAAAGCGGGAGCCGGAGATACGCAGTATTTT

v_gene: TRBV2
d_gene: TRBD1
j_gene: TRBJ1-5
abundance: .
CDR3aa: CASSGTVNSNQPQHF
CDR3nt: TGTGCCAGCAGCGGGACAGTCAATAGCAATCAGCCCCAGCATTTT

v_gene: TRBV19
d_gene: TRBD1
j_gene: TRBJ2-5
abundance: .
CDR3aa: CASRIDRGGETQYF
CDR3nt: TGTGCCAGTAGGATTGACAGGGGTGGTGAGACCCAGTACTTC

v_gene: TRBV7-2
d_gene: TRBD2
j_gene: TRBJ2-5
abundance: few
CDR3aa: CASSSLAGVKETQYF
CDR3nt: TGTGCCAGCAGCTCACTAGCGGGAGTAAAGGAGACCCAGTACTTC

v_gene: TRBV2
d_gene: .
j_gene: TRBJ1-1
abundance: .
CDR3aa: CASSRPGRKNTEAFF
CDR3nt: TGTGCCAGCTCACGTCCGGGACGGAAGAACACTGAAGCTTTCTTT

v_gene: TRBV10-3
d_gene: .
j_gene: TRBJ2-5
abundance: .
CDR3aa: CAISRGSGQETQYF
CDR3nt: TGTGCCATCTCCCGGGGTAGCGGACAAGAGACCCAGTACTTC

v_gene: TRBV6-5
d_gene: TRBD1
j_gene: TRBJ2-7
abundance: .
CDR3aa: CASSRQGIYEQYF
CDR3nt: TGTGCCAGCAGTCGACAGGGCATCTACGAGCAGTACTTC

v_gene: TRBV30
d_gene: TRBD1
j_gene: TRBJ2-5
abundance: few
CDR3aa: CAWSPGQGGSGQYF
CDR3nt: TGTGCCTGGAGCCCGGGACAGGGGGGATCGGGGCAGTACTTC

v_gene: TRBV27
d_gene: .
j_gene: TRBJ1-2
abundance: .
CDR3aa: CASSMNQIYGYTF
CDR3nt: TGTGCCAGCAGTATGAATCAGATCTATGGCTACACCTTC

v_gene: TRBV7-9
d_gene: TRBD2
j_gene: TRBJ2-4
abundance: few
CDR3aa: CASSPGVDGGYIQYF
CDR3nt: TGTGCCAGCAGCCCCGGGGTGGACGGGGGGTACATTCAGTACTTC

v_gene: TRBV4-1
d_gene: .
j_gene: TRBJ1-5
abundance: .
CDR3aa: CASSPLPGGLSNQPQHF
CDR3nt: TGCGCCAGCAGCCCCCTCCCGGGAGGGTTGAGCAATCAGCCCCAGCATTTT

v_gene: TRBV10-2
d_gene: .
j_gene: TRBJ2-3
abundance: few
CDR3aa: CASSLGATSTDTQYF
CDR3nt: TGCGCCAGCAGCCTCGGGGCGACTAGCACAGATACGCAGTATTTT

v_gene: TRBV28
d_gene: .
j_gene: TRBJ2-1
abundance: .
CDR3aa: CASRKGRGQFF
CDR3nt: TGTGCCAGCAGAAAGGGCAGGGGGCAGTTCTTC

v_gene: TRBV5-1
d_gene: TRBD1
j_gene: TRBJ1-4
abundance: .
CDR3aa: CASSLGTGWDEKLFF
CDR3nt: TGCGCCAGCAGCTTGGGGACAGGGTGGGATGAAAAACTGTTTTTT

v_gene: TRBV10-3
d_gene: TRBD1
j_gene: TRBJ1-1
abundance: .
CDR3aa: CAIGGDRDTEAFF
CDR3nt: TGTGCCATCGGAGGGGACAGGGACACTGAAGCTTTCTTT

v_gene: TRBV4-1
d_gene: .
j_gene: TRBJ2-5
abundance: .
CDR3aa: CASSQGQGGGETQYF
CDR3nt: TGCGCCAGCAGCCAAGGACAGGGAGGTGGGGAGACCCAGTACTTC

v_gene: TRBV20-1
d_gene: .
j_gene: TRBJ2-5
abundance: .
CDR3aa: CSAKPPETQYF
CDR3nt: TGCAGTGCTAAGCCGCCGGAGACCCAGTACTTC

v_gene: TRBV29-1
d_gene: TRBD2
j_gene: TRBJ2-3
abundance: many
CDR3aa: CSVPALWTSGSTDTQYF
CDR3nt: TGCAGCGTTCCAGCATTGTGGACTAGCGGAAGCACAGATACGCAGTATTTT

v_gene: TRBV6-6
d_gene: .
j_gene: TRBJ2-3
abundance: .
CDR3aa: CASSYLGGDTQYF
CDR3nt: TGTGCCAGCAGTTACTTAGGGGGAGATACGCAGTATTTT

v_gene: TRBV11-2
d_gene: .
j_gene: TRBJ2-7
abundance: .
CDR3aa: CASSPLSGTYEQYF
CDR3nt: TGTGCCAGCAGCCCTCTGTCGGGCACCTACGAGCAGTACTTC

v_gene: TRBV6-1
d_gene: .
j_gene: TRBJ2-2
abundance: .
CDR3aa: CASSGTYTGELFF
CDR3nt: TGTGCCAGCTCCGGGACTTACACCGGGGAGCTGTTTTTT

v_gene: TRBV7-9
d_gene: TRBD2
j_gene: TRBJ2-1
abundance: .
CDR3aa: CASSLAQRLAGSALF
CDR3nt: TGTGCCAGCAGCTTAGCGCAAAGGCTAGCGGGATCCGCGCTCTTC

v_gene: TRBV6-1
d_gene: .
j_gene: TRBJ2-3
abundance: .
CDR3aa: CASTEIDTQYF
CDR3nt: TGTGCCAGCACGGAGATCGATACGCAGTATTTT

v_gene: TRBV7-3
d_gene: .
j_gene: TRBJ2-2
abundance: .
CDR3aa: CASSVTQGGELFF
CDR3nt: TGTGCCAGCAGCGTGACACAGGGCGGGGAGCTGTTTTTT

v_gene: TRBV6-5
d_gene: .
j_gene: TRBJ1-3
abundance: .
CDR3aa: CASSRTGTTGNTIYF
CDR3nt: TGTGCCAGCAGTAGGACCGGGACAACAGGAAACACCATATATTTT

v_gene: TRBV29-1
d_gene: .
j_gene: TRBJ2-7
abundance: .
CDR3aa: CSAERAGSKYEQYF
CDR3nt: TGCAGCGCCGAACGGGCAGGGTCTAAGTACGAGCAGTACTTC

v_gene: TRBV11-2
d_gene: .
j_gene: TRBJ1-4
abundance: .
CDR3aa: CASSSDWAGKLFF
CDR3nt: TGTGCCAGCAGCTCGGACTGGGCCGGAAAACTGTTTTTT

v_gene: TRBV9
d_gene: TRBD2
j_gene: TRBJ2-7
abundance: .
CDR3aa: CASSVGASGGSYEQYF
CDR3nt: TGTGCCAGCAGCGTAGGGGCTAGCGGGGGCTCCTACGAGCAGTACTTC

v_gene: TRBV5-1
d_gene: .
j_gene: TRBJ1-1
abundance: few
CDR3aa: CASSGAGHLNTEAFF
CDR3nt: TGCGCCAGCAGCGGTGCTGGACACTTAAACACTGAAGCTTTCTTT

v_gene: TRBV5-1
d_gene: .
j_gene: TRBJ2-7
abundance: .
CDR3aa: CASTTWVDSYEQYF
CDR3nt: TGCGCCAGCACGACTTGGGTGGATTCCTACGAGCAGTACTTC

v_gene: TRBV7-3
d_gene: TRBD1
j_gene: TRBJ1-1
abundance: .
CDR3aa: CASSSQGPDTEAFF
CDR3nt: TGTGCCAGCAGCTCACAGGGGCCGGACACTGAAGCTTTCTTT

v_gene: TRBV11-1
d_gene: .
j_gene: TRBJ2-3
abundance: once
CDR3aa: CASSLEVAGTDTQYF
CDR3nt: TGTGCCAGCAGCTTAGAGGTTGCGGGGACAGATACGCAGTATTTT

v_gene: TRBV7-8
d_gene: TRBD1
j_gene: TRBJ1-4
abundance: .
CDR3aa: CASSLTQGRGEKLFF
CDR3nt: TGTGCCAGCAGCTTAACACAGGGGCGGGGGGAAAAACTGTTTTTT

v_gene: TRBV4-2
d_gene: .
j_gene: TRBJ1-5
abundance: .
CDR3aa: CASSQESALKPQHF
CDR3nt: TGTGCCAGCAGCCAAGAATCGGCTTTGAAGCCCCAGCATTTT

v_gene: TRBV5-6
d_gene: TRBD1
j_gene: TRBJ1-2
abundance: .
CDR3aa: CASSLNAGQPYGYTF
CDR3nt: TGTGCCAGCAGCCTCAACGCGGGACAGCCCTATGGCTACACCTTC

v_gene: TRBV7-9
d_gene: .
j_gene: TRBJ2-7
abundance: .
CDR3aa: CASSADWSGYEQYF
CDR3nt: TGTGCCAGCAGCGCGGACTGGTCCGGCTACGAGCAGTACTTC

v_gene: TRBV6-1
d_gene: .
j_gene: TRBJ2-7
abundance: .
CDR3aa: CASREDSAYEQYF
CDR3nt: TGTGCCAGCAGGGAGGACAGCGCCTACGAGCAGTACTTC

v_gene: TRBV2
d_gene: .
j_gene: TRBJ2-3
abundance: .
CDR3aa: CASSVRAKDTQYF
CDR3nt: TGTGCCAGCAGTGTTCGGGCCAAAGATACGCAGTATTTT

v_gene: TRBV10-2
d_gene: .
j_gene: TRBJ1-2
abundance: once
CDR3aa: CASSESVGVYGYTF
CDR3nt: TGCGCCAGCAGTGAGTCGGTGGGGGTGTATGGCTACACCTTC

v_gene: TRBV18
d_gene: TRBD1
j_gene: TRBJ1-4
abundance: .
CDR3aa: CASSGPGTVTTNEKLFF
CDR3nt: TGTGCCAGCTCAGGTCCGGGGACAGTCACAACTAATGAAAAACTGTTTTTT

v_gene: TRBV9
d_gene: .
j_gene: TRBJ1-5
abundance: .
CDR3aa: CASSGPEQGGDQPQHF
CDR3nt: TGTGCCAGCAGCGGACCAGAACAGGGCGGGGATCAGCCCCAGCATTTT

v_gene: TRBV27
d_gene: .
j_gene: TRBJ2-4
abundance: many
CDR3aa: CASSSPGWGYYF
CDR3nt: TGTGCCAGCAGTTCTCCAGGGTGGGGGTATTACTTC

v_gene: TRBV28
d_gene: .
j_gene: TRBJ1-3
abundance: .
CDR3aa: CASSFLGAFGNTIYF
CDR3nt: TGTGCCAGCAGTTTTTTGGGGGCTTTTGGAAACACCATATATTTT

v_gene: TRBV30
d_gene: .
j_gene: TRBJ1-2
abundance: .
CDR3aa: CAWRPIRGGAAFYGYTF
CDR3nt: TGTGCCTGGAGACCAATAAGGGGGGGAGCGGCGTTCTATGGCTACACCTTC

v_gene: TRBV5-5
d_gene: TRBD1
j_gene: TRBJ1-5
abundance: .
CDR3aa: CASSLLTGLEPQHF
CDR3nt: TGTGCCAGCAGCTTATTGACAGGGCTAGAGCCCCAGCATTTT